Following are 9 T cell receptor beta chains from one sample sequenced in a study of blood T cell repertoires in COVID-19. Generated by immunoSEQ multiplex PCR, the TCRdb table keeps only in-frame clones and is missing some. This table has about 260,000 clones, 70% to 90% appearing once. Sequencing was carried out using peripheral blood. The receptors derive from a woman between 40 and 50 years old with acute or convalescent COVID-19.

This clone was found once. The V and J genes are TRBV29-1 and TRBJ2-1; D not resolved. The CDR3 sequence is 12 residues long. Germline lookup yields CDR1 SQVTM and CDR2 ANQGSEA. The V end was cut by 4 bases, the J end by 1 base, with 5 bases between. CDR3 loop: CSVGGSYNEQFF. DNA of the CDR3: TGCAGCGTTGGAGGTTCCTACAATGAGCAGTTCTTC.

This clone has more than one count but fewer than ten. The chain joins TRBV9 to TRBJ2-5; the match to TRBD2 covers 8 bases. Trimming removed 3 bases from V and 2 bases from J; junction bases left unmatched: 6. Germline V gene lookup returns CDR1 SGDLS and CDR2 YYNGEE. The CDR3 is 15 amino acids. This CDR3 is CASSADGTSQETQYF. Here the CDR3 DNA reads TGTGCCAGCAGCGCCGACGGGACTAGTCAAGAGACCCAGTACTTC.

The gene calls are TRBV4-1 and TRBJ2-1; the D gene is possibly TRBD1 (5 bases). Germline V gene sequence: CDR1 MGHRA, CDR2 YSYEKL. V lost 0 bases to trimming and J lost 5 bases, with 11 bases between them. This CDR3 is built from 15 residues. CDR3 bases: TGCGCCAGCAGCCAAGATCAGGGTGGGGACAATGAGCAGTTCTTC. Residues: CASSQDQGGDNEQFF.

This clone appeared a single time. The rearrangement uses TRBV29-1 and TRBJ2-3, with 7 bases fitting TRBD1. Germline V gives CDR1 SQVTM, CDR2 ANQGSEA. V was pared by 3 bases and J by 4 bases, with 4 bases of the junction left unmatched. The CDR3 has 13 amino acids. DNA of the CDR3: TGCAGCGTTGACGGACAGGCCGCAGATACGCAGTATTTT. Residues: CSVDGQAADTQYF.

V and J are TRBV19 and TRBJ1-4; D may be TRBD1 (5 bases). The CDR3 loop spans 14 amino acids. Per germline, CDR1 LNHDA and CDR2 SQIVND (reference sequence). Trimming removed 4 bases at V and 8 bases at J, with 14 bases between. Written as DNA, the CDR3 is TGTGCCAGTAGTACTTCGGGGGTGAGGGAAAAACTGTTTTTT. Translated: CASSTSGVREKLFF.

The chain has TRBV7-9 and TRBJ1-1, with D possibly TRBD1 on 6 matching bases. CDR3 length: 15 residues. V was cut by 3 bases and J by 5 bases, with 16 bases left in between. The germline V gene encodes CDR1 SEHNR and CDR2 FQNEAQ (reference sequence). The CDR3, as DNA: TGTGCCAGCAGCTTCGTCGGGGGGGCCGGTACTGAAGCTTTCTTT. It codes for CASSFVGGAGTEAFF.

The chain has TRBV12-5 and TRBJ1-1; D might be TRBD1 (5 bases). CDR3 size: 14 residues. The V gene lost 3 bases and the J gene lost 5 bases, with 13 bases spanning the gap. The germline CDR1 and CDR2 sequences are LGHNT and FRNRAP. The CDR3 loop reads CASGFQGILTEAFF. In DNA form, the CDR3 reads TGTGCTAGTGGTTTTCAGGGTATATTGACTGAAGCTTTCTTT.

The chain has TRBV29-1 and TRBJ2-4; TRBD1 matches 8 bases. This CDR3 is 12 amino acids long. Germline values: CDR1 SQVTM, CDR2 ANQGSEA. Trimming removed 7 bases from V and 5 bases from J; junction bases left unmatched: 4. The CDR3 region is CSAGQGQNIQYF. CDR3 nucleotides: TGCAGCGCTGGACAGGGTCAAAACATTCAGTACTTC.

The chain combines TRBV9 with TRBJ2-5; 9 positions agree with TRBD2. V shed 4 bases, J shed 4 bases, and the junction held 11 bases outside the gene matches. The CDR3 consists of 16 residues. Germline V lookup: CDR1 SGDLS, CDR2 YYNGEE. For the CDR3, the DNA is TGTGCCAGCAGCCCGACCCCCCTAGCGGGGAGAGAGACCCAGTACTTC. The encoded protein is CASSPTPLAGRETQYF.